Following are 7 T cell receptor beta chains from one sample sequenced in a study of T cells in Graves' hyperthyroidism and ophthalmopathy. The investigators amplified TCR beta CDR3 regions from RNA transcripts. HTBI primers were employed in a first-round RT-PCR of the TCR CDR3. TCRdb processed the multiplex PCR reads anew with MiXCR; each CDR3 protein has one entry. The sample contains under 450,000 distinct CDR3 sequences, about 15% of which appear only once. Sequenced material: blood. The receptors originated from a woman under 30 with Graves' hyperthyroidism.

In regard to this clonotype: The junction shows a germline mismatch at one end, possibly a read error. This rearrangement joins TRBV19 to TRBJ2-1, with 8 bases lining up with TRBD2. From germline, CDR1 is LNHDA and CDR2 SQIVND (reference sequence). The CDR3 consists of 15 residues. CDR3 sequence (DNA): TGTGCCAGTGGTATACCAGCGGGAGTTGTCTATGAGCAGTTCTTC. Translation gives CASGIPAGVVYEQFF.

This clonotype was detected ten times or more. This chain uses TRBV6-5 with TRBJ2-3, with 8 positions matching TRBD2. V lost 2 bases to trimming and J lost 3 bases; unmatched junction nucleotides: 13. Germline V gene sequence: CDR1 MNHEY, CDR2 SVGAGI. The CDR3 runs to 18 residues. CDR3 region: CASSYLTAGTRITDTQYF. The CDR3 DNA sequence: TGTGCCAGCAGTTACCTTACGGCCGGGACTAGAATAACAGATACGCAGTATTTT.

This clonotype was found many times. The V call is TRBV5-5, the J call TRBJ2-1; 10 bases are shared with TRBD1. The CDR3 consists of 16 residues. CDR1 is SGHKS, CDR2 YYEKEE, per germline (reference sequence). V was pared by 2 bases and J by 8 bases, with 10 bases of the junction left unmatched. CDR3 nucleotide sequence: TGTGCCAGCAGCTTCCTCCAGACAGGGGGCAAGTATGAGCAGTTCTTC. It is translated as CASSFLQTGGKYEQFF.

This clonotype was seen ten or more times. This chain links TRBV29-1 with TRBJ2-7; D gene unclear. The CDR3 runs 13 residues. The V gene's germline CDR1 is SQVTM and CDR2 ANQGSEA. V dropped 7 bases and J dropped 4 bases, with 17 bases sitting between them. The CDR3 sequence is CSASKGPGYEQYF. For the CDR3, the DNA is TGCAGCGCCTCGAAAGGGCCAGGTTACGAGCAGTACTTC.

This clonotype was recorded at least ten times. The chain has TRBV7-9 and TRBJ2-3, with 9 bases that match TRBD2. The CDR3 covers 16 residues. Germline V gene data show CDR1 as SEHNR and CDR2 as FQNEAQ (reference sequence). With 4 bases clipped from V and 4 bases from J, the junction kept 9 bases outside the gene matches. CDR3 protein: CASSSSSGKGADTQYF. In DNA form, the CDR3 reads TGTGCCAGCAGCTCCTCTAGCGGGAAGGGCGCAGATACGCAGTATTTT.

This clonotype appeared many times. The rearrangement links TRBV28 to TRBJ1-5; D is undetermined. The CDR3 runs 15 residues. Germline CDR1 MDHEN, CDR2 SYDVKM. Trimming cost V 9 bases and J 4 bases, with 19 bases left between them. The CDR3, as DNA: TGTGCCAGTAGTAAATCGAGCCAGTTAAATCAGCCCCAGCATTTT. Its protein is CASSKSSQLNQPQHF.

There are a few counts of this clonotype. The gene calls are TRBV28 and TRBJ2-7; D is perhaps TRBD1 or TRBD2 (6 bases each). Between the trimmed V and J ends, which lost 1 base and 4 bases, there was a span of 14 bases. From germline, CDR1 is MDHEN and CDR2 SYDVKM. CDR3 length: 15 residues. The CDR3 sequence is CASSLSGGLMYEQYF. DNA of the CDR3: TGTGCCAGCAGTTTATCTGGGGGGCTCATGTACGAGCAGTACTTC.